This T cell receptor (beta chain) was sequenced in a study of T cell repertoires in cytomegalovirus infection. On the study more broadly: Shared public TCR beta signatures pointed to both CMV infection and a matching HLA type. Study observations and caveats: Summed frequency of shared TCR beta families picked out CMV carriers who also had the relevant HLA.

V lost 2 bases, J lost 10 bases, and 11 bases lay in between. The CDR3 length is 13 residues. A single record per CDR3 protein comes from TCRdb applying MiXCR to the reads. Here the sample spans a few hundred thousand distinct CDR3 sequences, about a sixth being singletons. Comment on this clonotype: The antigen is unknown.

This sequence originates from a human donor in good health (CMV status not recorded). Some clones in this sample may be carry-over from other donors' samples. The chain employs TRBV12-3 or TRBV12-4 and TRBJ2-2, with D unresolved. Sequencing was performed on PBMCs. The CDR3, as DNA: TGTGCCAGCAGTTTATCCGTCCTACAGGAGCTGTTTTTT. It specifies CASSLSVLQELFF.